This T cell receptor (beta chain) was sequenced during a study of T cell clonotyping in hematopoietic cell transplantation. Whole-study results and caveats: Pathologically expanded recipient clonotypes increased progressively from day 30 to day 180 as diversity fell. Broader posttransplant TCR repertoire diversity was predicted by graft donor and pretransplant recipient Inverse Simpson Index values.

For this clone: Antigen specificity is unknown.

TCRdb keeps only in-frame clones here, not all; method: immunoSEQ multiplex PCR. Among 26,000 or so clones listed, around 95% were seen once. Sequencing was performed on peripheral blood mononuclear cells. This TCR was sampled from a man aged 50-60 years in good health. Some clones in this sample may be carry-over from other donors' samples.

The DNA for the CDR3 is TGTGCCAGCAGTTTGGCCCGCTGGGACTATGGCTACACCTTC. It codes for CASSLARWDYGYTF. The chain employs TRBV28 and TRBJ1-2; no clear D gene. Trimming took 3 bases from V and 3 from J, leaving 11 bases between them. The CDR3 spans 14 residues. Germline CDR1 reads MDHEN; CDR2 reads SYDVKM.